The sequence of this T cell receptor beta chain was determined in a study of shared clonotypes between healthy human individuals (dated by TCRdb to 2018 to 2021). Context from the whole study: A couple of women and three men aged 18 to 49 years were included in the cohort. For each donor, three plates each were used for CD4 naive and CD4 memory, two plates were used for CD8 naive, and one plate was used for CD8 memory. To estimate repertoire size and how much clonotypes are shared between individuals, the study performed deep sequencing of blood TCR repertoires from about five healthy adults. Libraries were prepared and TCR repertoires were sequenced by different laboratories using diverse techniques, in order to increase sequencing depth and limit assay-specific biases. Each donor's leukapheresis produced roughly between about 0.8 and 10 billion PBMCs.

CDR1 and CDR2 (MDHEN, SYDVKM) derive from the germline V gene. V is pruned by 7 bases and J by 2 bases, leaving 15 bases of the junction without a gene match. From cysteine to phenylalanine, the CDR3 is 18 amino acids long. Only the CDR3 DNA is retained, 54 bases long and in frame from the first base. The donors were healthy, HIV-negative adults with no recently reported acute infections or vaccinations. Every donor was a Caucasian adult residing in Nashville, Tennessee, USA. CD8 memory samples consisted of magnetically selected CD45RO+ cells combined with CCR7-negative CD45RA+ effector memory (TemRA) cells. Blood was collected by leukapheresis, and PBMCs were isolated by Ficoll-Histopaque density gradient centrifugation and then cryopreserved in liquid nitrogen vapor phase. Analytical flow cytometry was used to check the purity and quantity of every magnetically sorted T cell population. Genomic DNA was isolated from each sorted fraction and quantified by UV absorbance on a Nanodrop 2000c.

Using the deep immunoSEQ assay, multiplex PCR amplified TCR CDR3 regions from genomic DNA. Extracted genomic DNA from each cell subset was spread evenly across all wells of several immunoSEQ 96-well plates, with each plate serving as a replicate. For sorted subsets, each replicate PCR was loaded with approximately 190 ng genomic DNA, equivalent to 25,000 to 30,000 T cell genomes. Purified libraries were measured with a Qubit 3.0 fluorometer, size-checked on a Bioanalyzer 2100, and measured again with the KAPA Library Quantification kit. A separate single-read 150-cycle Illumina NextSeq 550 flow cell was used to sequence each immunoSEQ 96-well plate. For the original study's pipeline: Because only junctional sequences without quality scores were contained in the immunoSEQ output, filtering matching that applied to full-length reads could not be performed. To assign V/J genes and CDR3, sequences were annotated using PyIR, a Python wrapper for IgBLAST v1.9, with IMGT germline references. Reads were removed for weak V/J assignments (E-value above 1e-6), missing CDR3, stop codons, out-of-frame junctions, or ambiguous translated residues. V3J clonotypes were defined by identical inferred V gene, J gene, and CDR3 amino acid sequence. The percentage overlap between two repertoires was calculated by dividing the number of shared unique clonotypes by the size of the smaller repertoire. RTK rarefaction, the Chao1 estimator, and Recon v2.1 estimates of unobserved clonotypes were used to assess repertoire richness. OLGA was used to compute generation probabilities for all TCRbeta clonotypes that the gDNA method yielded from a few donors. TCRdb took this table from immuneACCESS and kept in-frame rearrangements with V and J called. Such tables lack part of the clones; where checked against another copy, unresolved V genes explain under half of the gap, and the rest is unexplained. The DNA was the basis for D and trimming; V, J and clone size are from that table. The sample records about 79,000 clones, 60% to 80% of which are singletons. Around 50% of the sample belongs to the ten largest clones.

Points on this clone: What this receptor recognizes is not known. Qualities for individual bases were not recorded, and no much larger clone is one base off.

Overall results and qualifications from the work: Higher generation probabilities were observed for clonotypes shared by all four sorted-subset donors than for non-shared clonotypes. Pairwise subsampling led to the expectation that sequencing depth would affect the degree of clonotype sharing among donors. Sampling was restricted to blood, and TCR repertoires in tissue are likely to differ from TCR repertoires in blood. Approximately 5% of naive CD4, 3.5% of naive CD8, roughly 2.5% of memory CD4, and about 0.4% of memory CD8 clonotypes were shared across a handful of donors. Because the study included a small number of donors, the genetic and exposure-history diversity represented was limited. Even with the large sequencing depth, rarefaction of the sorted-subset datasets indicated that sequencing was incomplete. Naive subsets generally had larger estimated clonotype richness than memory subsets.

Rearrangement joined TRBV28 to TRBJ2-7, and 12 junction bases match TRBD2. The clonotype comes from a man aged 25-45 years in good health. The sequencing input was memory CD8+ T cells sorted from blood. The meaning of the sample's cell subset or site label: CD45RO+ cells pooled with CCR7-negative TemRA cells. The nucleotide sequence is TGTGCCAGCATCGAGCGGGCTAGCGGGAGGGCTTACACCTACGAGCAGTACTTC. This codes for CASIERASGRAYTYEQYF.